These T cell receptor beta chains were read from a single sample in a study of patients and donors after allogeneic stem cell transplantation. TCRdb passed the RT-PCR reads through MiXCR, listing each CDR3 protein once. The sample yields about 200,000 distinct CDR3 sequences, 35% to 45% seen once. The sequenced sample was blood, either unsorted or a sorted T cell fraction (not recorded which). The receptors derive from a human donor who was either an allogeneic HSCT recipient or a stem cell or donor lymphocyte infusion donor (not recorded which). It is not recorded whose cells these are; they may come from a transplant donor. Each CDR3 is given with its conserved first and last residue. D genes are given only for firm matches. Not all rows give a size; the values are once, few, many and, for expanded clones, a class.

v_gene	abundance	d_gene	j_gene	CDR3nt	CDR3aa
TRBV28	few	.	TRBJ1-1	TGTGCCTGTGGGGGTGACACTGAAGCTTTCTTT	CACGGDTEAFF
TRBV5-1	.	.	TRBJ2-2	TGCGCTAGCAGCTTCAGCGGTCGACCCAAGGGGCTGTTTTTT	CASSFSGRPKGLFF
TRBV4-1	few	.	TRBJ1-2	TGCGCCAGCAGCCAAGTCGGCAGGGCTAACTATGGCTACACCTTC	CASSQVGRANYGYTF
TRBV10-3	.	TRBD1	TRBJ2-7	TGTGCCATCAGCGGACAGGGGTACGAGCAGTACTTC	CAISGQGYEQYF
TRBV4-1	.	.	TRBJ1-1	TGCGCCAGCAGCCAAGTAAAGTTTAGACGGCTGAACACTGAAGCTTTCTTT	CASSQVKFRRLNTEAFF
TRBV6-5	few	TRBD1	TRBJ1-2	TGTGCCAGCAGTGGGGGACAGGAGTTCAATGGCTACACCTTC	CASSGGQEFNGYTF
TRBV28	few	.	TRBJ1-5	TGTGCCAGCATGAACAGGGGCAATCAGCCCCAGCATTTT	CASMNRGNQPQHF
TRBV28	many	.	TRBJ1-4	TGTGCCAGCAGCCTCGGGCAGGGCGGGGAAAAACTGTTTTTT	CASSLGQGGEKLFF
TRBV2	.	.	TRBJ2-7	TGTGCCAGCAATAGTGGGATTTTGTACGAGCAGTACTTC	CASNSGILYEQYF
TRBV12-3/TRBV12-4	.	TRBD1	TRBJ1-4	TGTGCCAGCAGGGGACAGGGGGCAGCTAATGAAAAACTGTTTTTT	CASRGQGAANEKLFF
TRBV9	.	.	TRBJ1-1	TGTGCCAGCAGCGTAGCTTCTCAGAGCACTGAAGCTTTCTTT	CASSVASQSTEAFF
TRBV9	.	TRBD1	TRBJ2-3	TGTGCCAGCAGCGTAGTAGGACAGGGGCCCACAGATACGCAGTATTTT	CASSVVGQGPTDTQYF
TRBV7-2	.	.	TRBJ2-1	TGTGCCAGCAGCTGGGTGGGCAATGAGCAGTTCTTC	CASSWVGNEQFF
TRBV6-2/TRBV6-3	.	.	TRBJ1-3	TGTGCCAGCAGTTACATTGAAGGAAGGGGATCCGGAAACACCATATATTTT	CASSYIEGRGSGNTIYF
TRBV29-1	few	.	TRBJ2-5	TGCAGCGCCACTCGGGATCCCTTTCGAGAGACCCAGTACTTC	CSATRDPFRETQYF
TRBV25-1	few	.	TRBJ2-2	TGTGCCAGCAGTCCCGCCAGACCGAACACCGGGGAGCTGTTTTTT	CASSPARPNTGELFF
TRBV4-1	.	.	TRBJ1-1	TGCGCCAGCAGCCAACTGGGGGACACTGAAGCTTTCTTT	CASSQLGDTEAFF